The 19 T cell receptor beta chains reported below all come from one sample, sequenced in a study of shared clonotypes between healthy human individuals. Only CD45RO-negative cells positively selected for CCR7 counted as naive CD8 cells, so terminally differentiated effector memory CD45RA+ cells were excluded. Only in-frame clones appear in the TCRdb table, and some are missing; sequencing was by immunoSEQ multiplex PCR. The table has around 1.9 million clones, 90% to 95% seen once; the top ten hold 1.5% to 2%. Source material: naive CD8+ T cells from PBMCs. The origin of the receptors is a man between 18 and 35 years old in good health. Some clones in this sample may be carry-over from other donors' samples.

The chain recombines TRBV2 with TRBJ1-4; D not resolved. Trimming cost V 3 bases and J 7 bases, with 24 bases left between them. CDR3 size: 18 residues. Germline CDR1 SNHLY, CDR2 FYNNEI. This CDR3 is CASSDNSPGVYVGEKLFF. The CDR3 coding sequence is TGTGCCAGCAGTGATAATAGTCCTGGAGTGTACGTCGGTGAAAAACTGTTTTTT.

The chain uses TRBV19 and TRBJ1-1; 7 bases align to TRBD1. Looked up from germline, CDR1 is LNHDA and CDR2 is SQIVND (reference sequence). CDR3 length equals 14 residues. The trim removed 6 bases at V and 5 bases at J, leaving 9 bases unmatched. The CDR3 reads CASSLDRAGTEAFF. DNA of the CDR3: TGTGCCAGTAGCCTAGACAGGGCGGGAACTGAAGCTTTCTTT.

The V call is TRBV28, the J call TRBJ1-2, with D possibly matching TRBD1 (6 bases). Trimming cost V 3 bases and J 6 bases, with 11 bases left between them. The CDR3 has 13 residues. The germline V gene encodes CDR1 MDHEN and CDR2 SYDVKM. CDR3 in DNA: TGTGCCAGCAGTTTCCCGGGGGCCGATGGCTACACCTTC. Amino acids: CASSFPGADGYTF.

This chain links TRBV7-8 with TRBJ2-3, with 9 positions matching TRBD2. The CDR3 extends over 18 amino acids. Trimming at V came to 5 bases and at J to 0 bases, leaving 12 bases not matched to a gene. Germline V gene sequence: CDR1 SGHVS, CDR2 FQNEAQ. CDR3 region: CASSAVLAGSASTDTQYF. The CDR3 DNA reads TGTGCCAGCAGCGCCGTACTAGCGGGTTCGGCTAGCACAGATACGCAGTATTTT.

The CDR3 DNA is TGTGCCAGCAGCCTAGCCGGGACTAACACAGATACGCAGTATTTT. It yields the protein CASSLAGTNTDTQYF. V usage is TRBV9 and J usage is TRBJ2-3; the match to TRBD2 covers 7 bases. Trimming at V came to 4 bases and at J to 2 bases, leaving 7 bases not matched to a gene. This CDR3 has 15 amino acids. Germline V gene data show CDR1 as SGDLS and CDR2 as YYNGEE.

The gene calls are TRBV29-1 and TRBJ2-7; 7 positions match TRBD2. CDR1 and CDR2 (germline): SQVTM, ANQGSEA. V shed 6 bases, J shed 4 bases, and the junction held 12 bases outside the gene matches. The CDR3 is made up of 14 amino acids. This CDR3 reads CSVGGSTEGYEQYF. The DNA for the CDR3 is TGCAGCGTGGGGGGGTCAACGGAGGGATACGAGCAGTACTTC.

A note on this clone: The same CDR3 arises from other DNA sequences in this sample as well. The V and J genes are TRBV7-8 and TRBJ2-1, with 12 bases that match TRBD2. Per germline, CDR1 SGHVS and CDR2 FQNEAQ. The V segment lost 4 bases and the J segment 4 bases; nucleotides outside the gene matches: 5. The CDR3 loop spans 16 amino acids. The CDR3 region is CASSSGLAGSYNEQFF. The CDR3 nucleotides are TGTGCCAGCAGCTCCGGACTAGCGGGATCTTACAATGAGCAGTTCTTC. The full variable domain, completed using reference TRBV7-8 and TRBJ2-1, is GAGVSQSPRYKVAKRGQDVALRCDPISGHVSLFWYQQALGQGPEFLTYFQNEAQLDKSGLPSDRFFAERPEGSVSTLKIQRTQQEDSAVYLCASSSGLAGSYNEQFFGPGTRLTVL.

This CDR3 reads CASSVVEGNQETQYF. The CDR3 DNA reads as TGTGCCAGCAGCGTAGTTGAGGGCAACCAAGAGACCCAGTACTTC. The V call is TRBV9, the J call TRBJ2-5, with a tentative D call TRBD2 (5 bases). In germline, CDR1 is SGDLS, CDR2 YYNGEE. Trimming took off 0 bases at V and 0 bases at J, with 9 bases between the two ends. The CDR3 runs to 15 residues.

The V call is TRBV7-9, the J call TRBJ2-7; the match to TRBD1 covers 8 bases. Germline CDR1 reads SEHNR; CDR2 reads FQNEAQ (reference sequence). This CDR3 contains 16 residues. V trimming: 0 bases; J trimming: 4 bases; junction bases outside the gene matches: 8. The CDR3 loop reads CASSLASGQEGYEQYF. Here the CDR3 DNA reads TGTGCCAGCAGCTTAGCATCGGGACAGGAAGGATACGAGCAGTACTTC.

The rearrangement joins TRBV4-2 to TRBJ1-1; weak D call: TRBD1 (6 bases). Germline-derived CDR1 and CDR2 are LGHNA and YNFKEQ. The CDR3 runs 14 residues. The V and J ends lost 4 bases and 6 bases respectively, with 15 bases between them. This chain's CDR3 is CASSPLDRSPEAFF. The CDR3 DNA is TGTGCCAGCAGCCCTTTAGACAGGTCTCCTGAAGCTTTCTTT.

This chain links TRBV9 with TRBJ2-1; 13 bases map to TRBD2. CDR3 length: 18 residues. The germline gives CDR1 SGDLS, CDR2 YYNGEE. With V trimmed by 0 bases and J by 0 bases, 3 bases remained unmatched. CDR3 sequence: CASSVELAGGGSYNEQFF. The CDR3, as DNA: TGTGCCAGCAGCGTAGAACTAGCGGGAGGGGGCTCCTACAATGAGCAGTTCTTC.

This chain uses TRBV19 with TRBJ1-5; 8 bases line up with TRBD1. Per germline, CDR1 LNHDA and CDR2 SQIVND (reference sequence). The CDR3 has 15 amino acids. Unmatched junction bases numbered 8, after V lost 5 bases and J lost 5 bases. CDR3 residues: CASSPTRTGHQPQHF. The CDR3 nucleotides read TGTGCCAGTAGTCCAACTCGGACAGGGCATCAGCCCCAGCATTTT.

The V gene is TRBV7-2, the J gene TRBJ2-7; D is undetermined. From germline, CDR1 is SGHTA and CDR2 FQGNSA. Trimming cost V 5 bases and J 5 bases, with 13 bases left between them. The CDR3 contains 13 residues. The CDR3 reads CASSPEIVNEQYF. The CDR3 DNA sequence: TGTGCCAGCAGCCCGGAGATAGTCAACGAGCAGTACTTC.

V gene TRBV9 combines with J gene TRBJ1-3, with TRBD1 identical over 7 bases. The CDR3 totals 14 residues. Germline V gene data show CDR1 as SGDLS and CDR2 as YYNGEE. With 1 base clipped from V and 3 bases from J, the junction kept 1 base outside the gene matches. CDR3 amino acids: CASSVQGDGNTIYF. The CDR3 DNA reads as TGTGCCAGCAGCGTACAGGGGGATGGAAACACCATATATTTT. Together with reference TRBV9 and TRBJ1-3, the CDR3 gives the full variable domain: DSGVTQTPKHLITATGQRVTLRCSPRSGDLSVYWYQQSLDQGLQFLIQYYNGEERAKGNILERFSAQQFPDLHSELNLSSLELGDSALYFCASSVQGDGNTIYFGEGSWLTVV.

The V call is TRBV30, the J call TRBJ2-7, with 8 nucleotides matching TRBD1. Germline CDR1 GTSNPN, CDR2 SVGIG (reference sequence). The CDR3 covers 14 residues. V shed 2 bases and J 3 bases; nucleotides not matched to a gene: 6. The CDR3 sequence is CAWSTDRGGYEQYF. As DNA, the CDR3 is TGTGCCTGGAGTACCGACAGGGGCGGCTACGAGCAGTACTTC.

The V call is TRBV11-3, the J call TRBJ2-7; D possibly corresponds to TRBD1 (5 bases). The V end was cut by 3 bases, the J end by 0 bases, with 9 bases between. CDR1 is SGHNT and CDR2 is YENEEA in the germline V gene. This CDR3 contains 14 residues. CDR3 sequence: CASSFGHVSYEQYF. The CDR3 nucleotides are TGTGCCAGCAGCTTCGGACACGTCTCCTACGAGCAGTACTTC.

This clone has a handful of counts. J is TRBJ1-1 and V is TRBV7-8; D is unresolved. V gave up 3 bases and J gave up 6 bases, with 5 bases separating them. This CDR3 is built from 11 residues. Germline V lookup: CDR1 SGHVS, CDR2 FQNEAQ. CDR3 coding DNA: TGTGCCAGCAGCTTTTCTGCTGAAGCTTTCTTT. This gives the protein CASSFSAEAFF.

The chain links TRBV27 to TRBJ1-5, with a tentative D call TRBD1 (5 bases). The CDR3 runs to 14 residues. CDR1 is MNHEY, CDR2 SMNVEV, per germline (reference sequence). V was clipped by 3 bases and J by 4 bases, with 10 bases between them. The CDR3: CASSFRKGNQPQHF. For the CDR3, the DNA is TGTGCCAGCAGTTTTAGAAAGGGGAATCAGCCCCAGCATTTT.

This clone was observed a handful of times. The chain's CDR3 is CASTGATGDGYTF. CDR3 DNA: TGTGCCAGCACCGGAGCGACAGGGGACGGCTACACCTTC. The rearrangement uses TRBV11-2 and TRBJ1-2; 8 nucleotides align to TRBD1. Germline V lookup: CDR1 SGHAT, CDR2 FQNNGV. The CDR3 runs 13 residues. The V and J ends lost 7 bases and 8 bases, in that order; junction bases with no gene match: 9.